What follows are 15 T cell receptor beta chains derived from one specimen sequenced in a study of cytomegalovirus exposure and HLA in healthy donors (dated by TCRdb to 2015 to 2018). Libraries were built with the immunoSEQ multiplex PCR assay. For the multiplex PCR, a mixture combining 60 forward primers for TCR Vbeta segments and 13 reverse primers for TCR Jbeta segments was used. TCRdb stores this immuneACCESS table with in-frame sequences only. Part of the clones is absent; in the studies checked, under half of the shortfall reflects unresolved V genes, and no reason is known for the rest. For this sample there are 150,000 to 160,000 clones; about four fifths appear just once. The leading ten clones occupy about 2.8% of the sample. Sequenced sample: PBMCs. These receptors all come from a man aged 18 to 29 in good health and CMV-seronegative.

V is TRBV5-1 and J is TRBJ2-2, with D uncertain. Trimming removed 0 bases at V and 5 bases at J, with 11 bases between. Germline V CDR1 and CDR2: SGHRS, YFSETQ. CDR3 length: 15 amino acids. CDR3 loop: CASSLGQEKTGELFF. Written as DNA, the CDR3 is TGCGCCAGCAGCTTGGGTCAAGAGAAAACCGGGGAGCTGTTTTTT.

This clone was found a few times. The gene calls are TRBV7-2 and TRBJ2-7, with 9 nucleotides matching TRBD2. The CDR3 contains 15 residues. Trimming took 7 bases from V and 2 from J; bases not matched to a gene: 9. Germline CDR1 and CDR2: SGHTA and FQGNSA. The CDR3 is CASTPFSGGTYEQYF. CDR3 DNA: TGTGCCAGCACCCCATTTAGCGGGGGCACCTACGAGCAGTACTTC.

The rearrangement uses TRBV4-2 and TRBJ2-2; possible D gene TRBD2, 6 bases. Germline loops: CDR1 LGHNA, CDR2 YNFKEQ. The V gene lost 0 bases and the J gene lost 4 bases, with 12 bases spanning the gap. The CDR3 sequence is 16 residues long. CDR3: CASSQDGRRGTGELFF. For the CDR3, the DNA is TGTGCCAGCAGCCAAGATGGCAGGCGGGGCACCGGGGAGCTGTTTTTT.

This clone was counted once. The gene calls are TRBV5-1 and TRBJ2-3, with unresolved D. V dropped 0 bases and J dropped 2 bases, with 10 bases sitting between them. Germline CDR1 SGHRS, CDR2 YFSETQ. This CDR3 spans 15 amino acids. The CDR3 sequence is CASSLDGRLTDTQYF. The CDR3 nucleotides are TGCGCCAGCAGCTTGGACGGCAGACTCACAGATACGCAGTATTTT.

The genes are TRBV19 and TRBJ1-5; no clear D gene. In germline, CDR1 is LNHDA, CDR2 SQIVND (reference sequence). Trimming took off 7 bases at V and 0 bases at J, with 16 bases between the two ends. CDR3 length: 16 residues. This CDR3 reads CASTNLTGYSNQPQHF. The CDR3, as DNA: TGTGCCAGTACAAATCTTACCGGGTATAGCAATCAGCCCCAGCATTTT.

This clone has a handful of counts. V gene TRBV9 combines with J gene TRBJ1-6; TRBD1 aligns across 7 bases. Germline-derived CDR1 and CDR2 are SGDLS and YYNGEE. The CDR3 extends over 15 amino acids. V was pared by 4 bases and J by 11 bases, with 12 bases of the junction left unmatched. The CDR3 reads CASSPGAMTGTPLHF. Here the CDR3 DNA reads TGTGCCAGCAGCCCAGGGGCCATGACAGGGACACCCCTCCACTTT.

This clone was counted a few times. The chain uses TRBV27 and TRBJ2-7; D possibly corresponds to TRBD1 (6 bases). This CDR3 region has 15 residues. Germline values: CDR1 MNHEY, CDR2 SMNVEV (reference sequence). Trimming removed 4 bases from V and 3 bases from J, with 16 bases in between. The CDR3 loop is CASSSPGHPGYEQYF. The DNA for the CDR3 is TGTGCCAGCAGTTCGCCGGGACACCCCGGCTACGAGCAGTACTTC.

The chain recombines TRBV7-9 with TRBJ1-5; 9 positions agree with TRBD1. The CDR3 is made up of 14 amino acids. From germline, CDR1 is SEHNR and CDR2 FQNEAQ (reference sequence). V trimming: 5 bases; J trimming: 7 bases; junction bases outside the gene matches: 6. The CDR3 sequence: CASSPQGAEQPQHF. CDR3 DNA: TGTGCCAGCAGCCCACAGGGGGCAGAACAGCCCCAGCATTTT.

The chain combines TRBV28 with TRBJ1-4, with D possibly matching TRBD1 (6 bases). CDR1 and CDR2 from the germline V gene are MDHEN and SYDVKM. The V end lost 5 bases, the J end lost 7 bases, and 17 bases lay between the germline ends. This CDR3 contains 15 residues. The chain's CDR3 is CASSDRGGQSEKLFF. The CDR3 region has the DNA TGTGCCAGCAGTGATAGGGGGGGCCAAAGTGAAAAACTGTTTTTT.

This clone was seen more than once but under ten times. The genes are TRBV18 and TRBJ1-2; TRBD1 matches at 9 bases. The germline V gene has CDR1 KGHSH and CDR2 LQKENI. This CDR3 comprises 16 residues. J gave up 6 bases and V 6 bases, and 14 bases lay outside the gene matches. The CDR3 sequence is CASSTLQGAFLNGYTF. The CDR3 bases are TGTGCCAGCTCTACCCTACAGGGGGCCTTCTTAAATGGCTACACCTTC.

The chain recombines TRBV5-8 with TRBJ1-2, with a tentative D call TRBD1 (6 bases). CDR3 length: 15 amino acids. The germline V gene has CDR1 SGHTS and CDR2 YDEGEE. The V end was cut by 2 bases, the J end by 6 bases, with 17 bases between. CDR3 region: CASSLLDSAFHGYTF. The CDR3 nucleotides read TGTGCCAGCAGCTTATTGGACAGCGCCTTCCATGGCTACACCTTC.

This clone was recorded a few times. J is TRBJ1-5 and V is TRBV2, with D hard to call. V lost 7 bases, J lost 4 bases, and 17 bases lay in between. Germline CDR1 and CDR2: SNHLY and FYNNEI. The CDR3 is made up of 15 amino acids. Here the CDR3 reads CASKYGSERNQPQHF. CDR3 DNA: TGTGCCAGCAAGTATGGATCCGAGAGGAATCAGCCCCAGCATTTT.

V gene TRBV29-1 combines with J gene TRBJ1-2; 8 bases align to TRBD1. CDR3 length: 14 residues. V lost 6 bases, J lost 6 bases, and 12 bases stayed unmatched. Germline CDR1 is SQVTM and CDR2 is ANQGSEA. The CDR3 region is CSVWSRDRFDGYTF. In nucleotides, the CDR3 is TGCAGCGTCTGGTCCCGGGACAGGTTCGATGGCTACACCTTC.

The J gene is TRBJ2-4, the V gene TRBV5-1, with TRBD2 identical over 8 bases. The J segment lost 6 bases and the V segment lost 0 bases, leaving 11 bases of the junction unmatched. CDR1 is SGHRS and CDR2 is YFSETQ in the germline V gene. The CDR3 contains 17 residues. CDR3 protein: CASSLAASGLEGNIQYF. CDR3 nucleotide sequence: TGCGCCAGCAGCTTGGCGGCTAGCGGGCTAGAGGGAAACATTCAGTACTTC.

In regard to this clone: Other DNA sequences in the sample encode the same CDR3. V and J are TRBV4-1 and TRBJ1-6; possibly TRBD1 for D (6 bases). The CDR3 is made up of 14 amino acids. Germline assignment: CDR1 MGHRA and CDR2 YSYEKL. The V and J ends lost 0 bases and 8 bases respectively, with 8 bases between them. DNA of the CDR3: TGCGCCAGCAGCCAAGAACAGGGTTATTCACCCCTCCACTTT. Its translation: CASSQEQGYSPLHF.